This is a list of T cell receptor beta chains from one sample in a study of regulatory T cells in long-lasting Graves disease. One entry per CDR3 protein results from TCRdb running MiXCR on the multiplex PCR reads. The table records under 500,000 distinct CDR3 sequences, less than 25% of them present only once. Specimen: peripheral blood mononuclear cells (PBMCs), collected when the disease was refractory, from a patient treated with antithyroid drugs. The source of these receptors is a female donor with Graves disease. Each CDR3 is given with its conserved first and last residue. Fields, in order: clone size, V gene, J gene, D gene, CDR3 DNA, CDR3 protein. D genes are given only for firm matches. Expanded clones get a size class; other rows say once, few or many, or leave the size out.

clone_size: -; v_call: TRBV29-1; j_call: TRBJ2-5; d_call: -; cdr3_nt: TGCAGCGTCGACCCCCTTTCGGAGACCCAGTACTTC; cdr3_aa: CSVDPLSETQYF
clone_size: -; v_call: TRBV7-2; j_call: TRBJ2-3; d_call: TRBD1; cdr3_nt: TGTGCCAGCAGCCCCAGAGGGGACAGGGTCGCAGATACGCAGTATTTT; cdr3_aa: CASSPRGDRVADTQYF
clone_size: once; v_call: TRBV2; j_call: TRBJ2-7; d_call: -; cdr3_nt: TGTGCCAGCAGCCCGCCGGGGGAGTACGAGCAGTACTTC; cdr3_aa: CASSPPGEYEQYF
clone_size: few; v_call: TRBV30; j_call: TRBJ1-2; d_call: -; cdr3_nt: TGTGCCTGGAACTCCGTGGGGACTAATTATGGCTACACCTTC; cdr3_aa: CAWNSVGTNYGYTF
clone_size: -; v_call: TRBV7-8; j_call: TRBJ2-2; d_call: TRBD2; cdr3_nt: TGTGCCAGCAGCTCCCGGACTAGCGGGATTGGCACCGGGGAGCTGTTTTTT; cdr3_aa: CASSSRTSGIGTGELFF
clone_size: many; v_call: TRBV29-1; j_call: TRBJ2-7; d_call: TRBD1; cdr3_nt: TGCAGCGTCTCCAGCCGGGACAGAGGCTACGAGCAGTACTTC; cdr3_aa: CSVSSRDRGYEQYF
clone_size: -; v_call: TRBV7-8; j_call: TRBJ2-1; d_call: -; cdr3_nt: TGTGCCAGCAGCTTAAGGGACATGAGCTCCTACAATGAGCAGTTCTTC; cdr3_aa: CASSLRDMSSYNEQFF
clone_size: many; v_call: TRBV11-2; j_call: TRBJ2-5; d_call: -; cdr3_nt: TGTGCCAGCAGCTTAAATACGGGGTGGGAGACCCAGTACTTC; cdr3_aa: CASSLNTGWETQYF
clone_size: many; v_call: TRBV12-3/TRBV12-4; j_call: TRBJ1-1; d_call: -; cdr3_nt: TGTGCCAGCGGGTACCTGGAGAACACTGAAGCTTTCTTT; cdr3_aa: CASGYLENTEAFF
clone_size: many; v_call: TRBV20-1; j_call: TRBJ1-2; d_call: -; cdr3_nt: TGCAGTGCCACTCCTAACCACTATGGCTACACCTTC; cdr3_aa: CSATPNHYGYTF
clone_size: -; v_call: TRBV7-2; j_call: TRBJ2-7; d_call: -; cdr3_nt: TGTGCCAGCAGCCCTGTTGCTGGACTATCCTACGAGCAGTACTTC; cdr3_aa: CASSPVAGLSYEQYF
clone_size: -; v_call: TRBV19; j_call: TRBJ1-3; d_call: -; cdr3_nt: TGTGCCAGTAGACGCACAGACTCTGGAAACACCATATATTTT; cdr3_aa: CASRRTDSGNTIYF
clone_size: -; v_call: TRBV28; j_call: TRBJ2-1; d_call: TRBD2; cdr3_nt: TGTGCCAGCAGTTTAGAGCCTAGCGGGAGCTTGTTCTTC; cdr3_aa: CASSLEPSGSLFF
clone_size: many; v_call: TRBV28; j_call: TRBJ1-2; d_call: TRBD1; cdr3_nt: TGTGCCAGCAGACCTATAGGGACAGGGGGTGGCTACACCTTC; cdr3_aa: CASRPIGTGGGYTF
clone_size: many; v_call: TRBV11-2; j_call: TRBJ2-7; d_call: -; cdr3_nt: TGTGCCAGCAGCCGTACCTCCTACGAGCAGTACTTC; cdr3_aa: CASSRTSYEQYF
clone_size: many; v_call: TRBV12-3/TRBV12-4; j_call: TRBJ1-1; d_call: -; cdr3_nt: TGTGCCAGCAGTCCCCAGGTCTTGAACACTGAAGCTTTCTTT; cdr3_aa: CASSPQVLNTEAFF
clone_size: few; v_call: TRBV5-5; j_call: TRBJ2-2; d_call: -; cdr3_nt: TGTGCCAGCAGCTGGAAAAGGGACGTCCGAAAGGTCACCGGGGAGCTGTTTTTT; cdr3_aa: CASSWKRDVRKVTGELFF
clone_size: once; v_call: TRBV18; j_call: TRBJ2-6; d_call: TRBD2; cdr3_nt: TGTGCCAGCTCACCTCTTTCGGGAGGTTTTACTGGGGCCAACGTCCTGACTTTC; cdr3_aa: CASSPLSGGFTGANVLTF
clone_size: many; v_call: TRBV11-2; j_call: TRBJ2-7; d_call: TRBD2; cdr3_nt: TGTGCCAGCCTCAAGAGGGGGACTAGCGGGACTACTTTCTCCTACGAGCAGTACTTC; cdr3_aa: CASLKRGTSGTTFSYEQYF
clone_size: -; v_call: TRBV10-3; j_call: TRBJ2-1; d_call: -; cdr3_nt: TGTGCCATCAGTCCGAGGGGGTATGAGCAGTTCTTC; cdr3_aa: CAISPRGYEQFF
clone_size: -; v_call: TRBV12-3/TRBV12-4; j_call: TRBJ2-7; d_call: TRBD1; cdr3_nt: TGTGCCAGCAGGGGGACAGGGGACCACGAGCAGTACTTC; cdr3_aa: CASRGTGDHEQYF
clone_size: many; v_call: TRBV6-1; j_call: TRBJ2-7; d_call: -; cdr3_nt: TGTGCCAGCATGTACGTGGTTTCAGGGGTATCCTACGAGCAGTACTTC; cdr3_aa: CASMYVVSGVSYEQYF
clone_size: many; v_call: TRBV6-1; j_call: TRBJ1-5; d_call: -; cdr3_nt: TGTGCCAGTAAACCGGGACACCATCAGCCCCAGCATTTT; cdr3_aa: CASKPGHHQPQHF
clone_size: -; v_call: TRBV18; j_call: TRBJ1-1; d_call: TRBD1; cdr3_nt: TGTGCCAGCTCACCAGCAGGACAGGGCTACACTGAAGCTTTCTTT; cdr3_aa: CASSPAGQGYTEAFF
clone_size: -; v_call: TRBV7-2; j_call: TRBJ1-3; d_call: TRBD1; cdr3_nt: TGTGCCAGCAGTAGTAGGCCAAACAGGGGGACTTTTGGAAACACCATATATTTT; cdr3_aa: CASSSRPNRGTFGNTIYF
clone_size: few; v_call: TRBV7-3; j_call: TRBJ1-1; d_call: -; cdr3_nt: TGTGCCAGCAGCTTCGAGGGAGGTGAAGCTTTCTTT; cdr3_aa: CASSFEGGEAFF
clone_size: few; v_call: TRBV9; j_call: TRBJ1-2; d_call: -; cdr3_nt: TGTGCCAGCAGCGTAGCCGCAAATAACTATGGCTACACCTTC; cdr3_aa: CASSVAANNYGYTF
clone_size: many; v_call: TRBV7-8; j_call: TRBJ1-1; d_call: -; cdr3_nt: TGTGCCAGCAGCTTGTACGACATGAACACTGAAGCTTTCTTT; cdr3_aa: CASSLYDMNTEAFF
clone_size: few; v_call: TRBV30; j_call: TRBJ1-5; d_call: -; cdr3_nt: TGTGCCTGGGGACCTCAGGGGCAGCCCCAGCATTTT; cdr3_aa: CAWGPQGQPQHF
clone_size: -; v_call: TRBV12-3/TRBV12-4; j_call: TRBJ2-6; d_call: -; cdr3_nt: TGTGCCAGCAGTTCCCCTCTTTTCGGAGGGGGCTCTGGGGCCAACGTCCTGACTTTC; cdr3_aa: CASSSPLFGGGSGANVLTF
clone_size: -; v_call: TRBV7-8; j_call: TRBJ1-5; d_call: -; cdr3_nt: TGTGCCAGCAGTTCGGTACGGGCCCCGTCGCCCAATCAGCCCCAGCATTTT; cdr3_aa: CASSSVRAPSPNQPQHF
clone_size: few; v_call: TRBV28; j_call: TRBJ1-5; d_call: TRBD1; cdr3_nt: TGTGCCAGCAGCTCCTTATTCCGGGACAGTTTAAATCAGCCCCAGCATTTT; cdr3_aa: CASSSLFRDSLNQPQHF
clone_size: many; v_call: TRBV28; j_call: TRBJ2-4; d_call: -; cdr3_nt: TGTGCCAGCAGTTTACAGGGTTCCAAAAACATTCAGTACTTC; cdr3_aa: CASSLQGSKNIQYF
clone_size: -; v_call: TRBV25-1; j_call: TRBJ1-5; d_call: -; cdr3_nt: TGTGCCAGCAGTGGAGGCAGCCCCAATCAGCCCCAGCATTTT; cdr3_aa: CASSGGSPNQPQHF
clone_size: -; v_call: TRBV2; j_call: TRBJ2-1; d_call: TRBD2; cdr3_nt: TGTGCCAGCAGTGAATTTCCGGGACTAGCGGGCTTCGACAATGAGCAGTTCTTC; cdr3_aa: CASSEFPGLAGFDNEQFF
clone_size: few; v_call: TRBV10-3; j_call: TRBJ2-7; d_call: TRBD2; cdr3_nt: TGTGCCATCAGTGAGTTACCGATCGGACTAGCGAGCTCCTACGAGCAGTACTTC; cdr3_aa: CAISELPIGLASSYEQYF
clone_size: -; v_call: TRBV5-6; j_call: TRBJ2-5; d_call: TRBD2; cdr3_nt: TGTGCCAGCAGCTTGGAGCCGGGACTAGTAGTATCCCAGTACTTC; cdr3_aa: CASSLEPGLVVSQYF
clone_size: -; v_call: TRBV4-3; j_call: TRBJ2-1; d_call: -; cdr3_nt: TGCGCCAGCAGCCAAGACCCGGTAGGGACTTACAATGAGCAGTTCTTC; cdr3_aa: CASSQDPVGTYNEQFF
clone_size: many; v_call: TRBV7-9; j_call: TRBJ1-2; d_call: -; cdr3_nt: TGTGCCAGCAGCCCAGAGGCAGGGCCCTATGGCTACACCTTC; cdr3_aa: CASSPEAGPYGYTF
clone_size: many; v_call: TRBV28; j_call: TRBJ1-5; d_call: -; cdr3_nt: TGTGCCAGCAGTTTATCAAGCTATCAGCCCCAGCATTTT; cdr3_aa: CASSLSSYQPQHF